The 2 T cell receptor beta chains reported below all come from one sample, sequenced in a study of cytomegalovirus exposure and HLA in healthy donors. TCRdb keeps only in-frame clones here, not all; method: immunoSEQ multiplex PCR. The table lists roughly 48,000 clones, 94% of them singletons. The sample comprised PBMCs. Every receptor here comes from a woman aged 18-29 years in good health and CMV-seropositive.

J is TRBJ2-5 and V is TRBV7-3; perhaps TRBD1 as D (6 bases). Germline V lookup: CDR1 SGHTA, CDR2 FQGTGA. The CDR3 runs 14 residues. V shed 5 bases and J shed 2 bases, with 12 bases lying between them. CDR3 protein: CASSRTGQQETQYF. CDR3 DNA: TGTGCCAGCAGCCGAACGGGACAACAAGAGACCCAGTACTTC.

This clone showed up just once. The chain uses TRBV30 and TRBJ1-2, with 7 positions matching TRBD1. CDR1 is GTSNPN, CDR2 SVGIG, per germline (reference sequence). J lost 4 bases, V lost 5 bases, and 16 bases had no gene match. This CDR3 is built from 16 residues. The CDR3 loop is CAWVRPGQSTLYGYTF. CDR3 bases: TGTGCCTGGGTCCGCCCGGGACAGTCCACCCTCTATGGCTACACCTTC. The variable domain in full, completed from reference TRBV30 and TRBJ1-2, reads SQTIHQWPATLVQPVGSPLSLECTVEGTSNPNLYWYRQAAGRGLQLLFYSVGIGQISSEVPQNLSASRPQDRQFILSSKKLLLSDSGFYLCAWVRPGQSTLYGYTFGSGTRLTVV.